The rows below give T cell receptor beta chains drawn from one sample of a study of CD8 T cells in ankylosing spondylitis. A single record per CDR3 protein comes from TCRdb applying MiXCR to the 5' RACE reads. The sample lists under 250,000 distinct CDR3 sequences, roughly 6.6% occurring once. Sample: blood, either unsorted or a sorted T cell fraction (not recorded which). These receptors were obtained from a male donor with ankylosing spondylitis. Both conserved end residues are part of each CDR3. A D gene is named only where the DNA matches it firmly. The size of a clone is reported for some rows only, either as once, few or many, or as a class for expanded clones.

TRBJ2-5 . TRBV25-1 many TGTGCCAGCAGAGATTCGGGGGCGCATGAGACCCAGTACTTC CASRDSGAHETQYF
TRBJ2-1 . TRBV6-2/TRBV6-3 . TGTGCCAGCAGTTCAGCTAGCGCGTACAATGAGCAGTTCTTC CASSSASAYNEQFF
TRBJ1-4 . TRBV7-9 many TGTGCCAGCAGCTTGGATACGGCGGCGGATGATCAACTGTTTTTT CASSLDTAADDQLFF
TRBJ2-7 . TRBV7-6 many TGTGCCAGCAGCTTAGGTGAGACTACCAATGACGAGCAGTACTTC CASSLGETTNDEQYF
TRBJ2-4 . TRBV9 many TGTGCCAGCAGCGCCTTTTTCGGTTCCATTCAGTACTTC CASSAFFGSIQYF
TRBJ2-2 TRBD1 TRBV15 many TGTGCCACCAGCTTGGACAGGGGCCTCGCGAACACCGGGGAGCTGTTTTTT CATSLDRGLANTGELFF
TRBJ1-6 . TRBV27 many TGTGCCAGCAGTCCGATCCGGGCCCCTAATTCACCCCTCCACTTT CASSPIRAPNSPLHF
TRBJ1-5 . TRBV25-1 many TGTGCCAGCAGTGATTATTCTGATCAGCCCCAGCATTTT CASSDYSDQPQHF
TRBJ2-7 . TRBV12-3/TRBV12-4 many TGTGCCAGCAGTCCCCGAGGGTCCCACGAGCAGTACTTC CASSPRGSHEQYF
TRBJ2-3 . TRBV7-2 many TGTGCCAGCAGCAACGTCGGGCATACAGTCTTCCAAGATACGCAGTATTTT CASSNVGHTVFQDTQYF
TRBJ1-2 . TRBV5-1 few TGCGCCAGCAGCTTTCGATCTCCCGACACGAACGGAAACTATGGCTACACCTTC CASSFRSPDTNGNYGYTF
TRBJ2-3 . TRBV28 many TGTGCCAGCAGTTTAGCGAGCGGAAAAACAGATACGCAGTATTTT CASSLASGKTDTQYF
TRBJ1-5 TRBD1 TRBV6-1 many TGTGCCAGCAGTGCTAGACAGGGGGCGAACCAGCCCCAGCATTTT CASSARQGANQPQHF
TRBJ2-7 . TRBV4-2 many TGTGCCAGCAGCCCCCAGGGGCCGAGCTCCTACGAGCAGTACTTC CASSPQGPSSYEQYF
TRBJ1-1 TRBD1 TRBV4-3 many TGCGCCAGCAGCCGGGCCGGGACAGGGGGCGGCACTGAAGCTTTCTTT CASSRAGTGGGTEAFF
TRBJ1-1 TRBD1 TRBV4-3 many TGCGCCAGCAGCCCAGGGCGGTATACAGGGGTGGGAACTGAAGCTTTCTTT CASSPGRYTGVGTEAFF
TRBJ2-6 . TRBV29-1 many TGCAGCGTAGGGGCTGGGGCCAACGTCCTGACTTTC CSVGAGANVLTF
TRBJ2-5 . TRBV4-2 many TGTGCCAGCAGCCAAGTTCCTATACACCAAGAGACCCAGTACTTC CASSQVPIHQETQYF
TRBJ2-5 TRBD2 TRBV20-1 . TGCAGTGCTACACTAGCGGGGGGTGGAGAGACCCAGTACTTC CSATLAGGGETQYF
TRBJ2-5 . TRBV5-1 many TGCGCCAGCAGCTCGATTCACAGGATTGGAGAGACCCAGTACTTC CASSSIHRIGETQYF
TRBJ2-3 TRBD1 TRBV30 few TGTGCCTGGAGTGTACAGGGGGGTACAGATACGCAGTATTTT CAWSVQGGTDTQYF
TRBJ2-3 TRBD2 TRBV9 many TGTGCCAGCAGCGTAGAGGCGGGAGGGCTAACAGATACGCAGTATTTT CASSVEAGGLTDTQYF
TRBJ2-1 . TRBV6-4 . TGTGCCAGCAGCCCCGAAGATAGCTCCTACAATGAGCAGTTCTTC CASSPEDSSYNEQFF
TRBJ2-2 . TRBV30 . TGTGCCTGGAGTATGGCAGATAAGGACACCGGGGAGCTGTTTTTT CAWSMADKDTGELFF
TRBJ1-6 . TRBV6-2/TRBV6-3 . TGTGCCAGCAGTTACTGGGGGACAAGGGGGTCACCCCTCCACTTT CASSYWGTRGSPLHF
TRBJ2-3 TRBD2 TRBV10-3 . TGTGCCATCAGTAGGCTAGCGGGAGGGTTCCCCCCCGCAGATACGCAGTATTTT CAISRLAGGFPPADTQYF
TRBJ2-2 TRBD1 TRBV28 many TGTGCCAGCAGTCCACACAGGGGGCCCACCGGGGAGCTGTTTTTT CASSPHRGPTGELFF
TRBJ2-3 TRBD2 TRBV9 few TGTGCCAGCACGAGCGGGGGGTTGGATACGCAGTATTTT CASTSGGLDTQYF
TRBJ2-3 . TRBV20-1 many TGCAGTGCTACTACCGGGCAGCGCAAAAGCACAGATACGCAGTATTTT CSATTGQRKSTDTQYF
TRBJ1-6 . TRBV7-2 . TGTGCCAGCAGCTTAGATGCGGGGACCTATAATTCACCCCTCCACTTT CASSLDAGTYNSPLHF
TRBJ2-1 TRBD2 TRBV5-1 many TGCGCCAGCAGCCCAACTTCGGGGCGATGGGAGGGCAATGAGCAGTTCTTC CASSPTSGRWEGNEQFF